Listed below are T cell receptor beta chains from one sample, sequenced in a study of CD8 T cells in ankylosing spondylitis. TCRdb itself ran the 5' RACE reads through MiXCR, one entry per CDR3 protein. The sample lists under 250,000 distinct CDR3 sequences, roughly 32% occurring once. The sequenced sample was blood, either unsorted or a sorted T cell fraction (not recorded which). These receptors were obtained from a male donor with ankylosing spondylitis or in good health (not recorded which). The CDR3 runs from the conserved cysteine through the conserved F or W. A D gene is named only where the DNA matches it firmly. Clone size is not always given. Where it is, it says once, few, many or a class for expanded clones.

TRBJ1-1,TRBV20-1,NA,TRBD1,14,CSARTGPGGSEAFF,TGCAGTGCGAGGACAGGGCCGGGAGGGAGTGAAGCTTTCTTT
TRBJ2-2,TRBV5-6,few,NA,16,CASSLRAGPNTGELFF,TGTGCCAGCAGCTTGCGTGCCGGACCGAACACCGGGGAGCTGTTTTTT
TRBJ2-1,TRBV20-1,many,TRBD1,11,CSAKTGYEQFF,TGCAGTGCCAAGACAGGGTATGAGCAGTTCTTC
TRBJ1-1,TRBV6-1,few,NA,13,CASSGTANTEAFF,TGTGCCAGCAGTGGGACAGCGAACACTGAAGCTTTCTTT
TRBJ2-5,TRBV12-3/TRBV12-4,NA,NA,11,CASSLLTTQYF,TGTGCCAGCAGTTTACTCACCACCCAGTACTTC
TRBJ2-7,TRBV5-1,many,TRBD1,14,CASSSGDSSYEQYF,TGCGCCAGCAGCTCAGGGGACAGCTCCTACGAGCAGTACTTC
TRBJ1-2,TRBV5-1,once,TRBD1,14,CASSIDRVGYGYTF,TGCGCCAGCAGCATCGACAGGGTTGGCTATGGCTACACCTTC
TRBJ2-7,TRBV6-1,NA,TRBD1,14,CASSTTGNDYEQYF,TGTGCCAGCAGTACGACAGGGAACGACTACGAGCAGTACTTC
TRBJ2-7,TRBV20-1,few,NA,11,CSARDRWEQYF,TGCAGTGCTAGGGATAGGTGGGAGCAGTACTTC
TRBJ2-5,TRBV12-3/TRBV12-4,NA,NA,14,CASSTSGGSETQYF,TGTGCCAGCAGCACGAGTGGGGGTTCGGAGACCCAGTACTTC
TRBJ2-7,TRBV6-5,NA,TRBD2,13,CASSYVRGVEQYF,TGTGCCAGCAGTTACGTGCGGGGGGTAGAGCAGTACTTC
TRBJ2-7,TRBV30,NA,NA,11,CAWSAPGVQYF,TGTGCCTGGAGTGCCCCGGGAGTTCAGTACTTC
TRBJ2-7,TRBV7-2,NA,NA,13,CATRVRLSDEQYF,TGTGCCACCAGAGTCCGACTCTCGGACGAGCAGTACTTC
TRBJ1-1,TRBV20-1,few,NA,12,CSARGRGTEAFF,TGCAGTGCTAGGGGACGGGGCACTGAAGCTTTCTTT
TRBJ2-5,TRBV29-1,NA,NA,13,CSVEDWVRETQYF,TGCAGCGTTGAAGATTGGGTTCGAGAGACCCAGTACTTC
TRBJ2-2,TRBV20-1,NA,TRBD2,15,CSAPSSGDITGELFF,TGCAGTGCCCCGTCTAGCGGGGACATCACCGGGGAGCTGTTTTTT
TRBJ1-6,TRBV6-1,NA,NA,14,CASSPDWGNSPLHF,TGTGCCAGCAGTCCGGATTGGGGTAATTCACCCCTCCACTTT
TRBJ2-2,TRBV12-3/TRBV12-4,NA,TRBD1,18,CAISFRATGTGGFGELFF,TGTGCCATCAGTTTTAGGGCTACCGGGACAGGGGGCTTCGGGGAGCTGTTTTTT
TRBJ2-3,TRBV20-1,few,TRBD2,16,CSARDPRTSLTDTQYF,TGCAGTGCTAGAGATCCCAGGACTAGCCTCACAGATACGCAGTATTTT
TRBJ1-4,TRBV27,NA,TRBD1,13,CARRQGGNEKLFF,TGTGCCAGGCGACAGGGGGGGAATGAAAAACTGTTTTTT
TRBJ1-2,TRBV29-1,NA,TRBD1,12,CSGQGNTYGYTF,TGCAGCGGACAGGGGAATACCTATGGCTACACCTTC
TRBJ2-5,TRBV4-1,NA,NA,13,CASSQGIPRTQYF,TGCGCCAGCAGCCAAGGAATTCCTCGGACCCAGTACTTC
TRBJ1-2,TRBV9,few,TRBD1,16,CASSSDPGQLLYGYTF,TGTGCCAGCAGCTCGGATCCGGGACAGCTACTCTATGGCTACACCTTC
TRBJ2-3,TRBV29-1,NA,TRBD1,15,CSVELGQGGSNVQYF,TGCAGCGTTGAACTAGGACAGGGTGGGTCGAATGTGCAGTATTTT
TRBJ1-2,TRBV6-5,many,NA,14,CASSYDPQDYGYTF,TGTGCCAGCAGTTACGACCCGCAGGACTATGGCTACACCTTC
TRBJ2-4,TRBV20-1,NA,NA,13,CGGAKPGASIQYF,TGCGGGGGGGCAAAGCCAGGGGCTAGCATTCAGTACTTC
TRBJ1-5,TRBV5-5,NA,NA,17,CASSLEGPHFYILPQHF,TGTGCCAGCAGCTTGGAGGGTCCGCACTTTTATATACTGCCCCAGCATTTT